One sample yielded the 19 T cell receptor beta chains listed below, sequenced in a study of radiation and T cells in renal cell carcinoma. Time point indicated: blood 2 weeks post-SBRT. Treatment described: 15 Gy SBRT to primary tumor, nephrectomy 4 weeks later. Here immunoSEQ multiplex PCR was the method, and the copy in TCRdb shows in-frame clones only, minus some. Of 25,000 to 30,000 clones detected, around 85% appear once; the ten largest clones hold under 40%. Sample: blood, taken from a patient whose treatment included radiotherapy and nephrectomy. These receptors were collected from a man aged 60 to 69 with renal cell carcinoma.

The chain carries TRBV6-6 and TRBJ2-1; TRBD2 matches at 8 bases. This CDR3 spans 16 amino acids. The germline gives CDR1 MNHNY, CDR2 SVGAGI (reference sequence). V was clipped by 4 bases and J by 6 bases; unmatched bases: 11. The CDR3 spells CASSFPGLDRINEQFF. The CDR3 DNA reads TGTGCCAGCAGTTTTCCGGGACTAGACCGCATCAATGAGCAGTTCTTC.

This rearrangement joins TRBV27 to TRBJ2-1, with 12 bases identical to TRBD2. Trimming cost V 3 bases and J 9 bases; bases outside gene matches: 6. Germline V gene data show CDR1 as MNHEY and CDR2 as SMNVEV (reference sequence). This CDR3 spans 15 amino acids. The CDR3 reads CASSFQTSGRGEQFF. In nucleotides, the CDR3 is TGTGCCAGCAGTTTTCAGACTAGCGGGAGAGGTGAGCAGTTCTTC.

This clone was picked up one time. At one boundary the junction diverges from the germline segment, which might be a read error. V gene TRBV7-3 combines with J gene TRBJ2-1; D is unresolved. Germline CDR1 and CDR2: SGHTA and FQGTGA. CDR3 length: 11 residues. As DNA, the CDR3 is TGTACCAGCAGCCTTACCAATGAGCAGTTCTTC. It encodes CTSSLTNEQFF.

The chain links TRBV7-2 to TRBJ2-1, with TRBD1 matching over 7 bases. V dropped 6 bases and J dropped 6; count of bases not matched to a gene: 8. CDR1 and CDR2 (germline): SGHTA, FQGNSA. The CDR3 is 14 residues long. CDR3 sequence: CASSYSQGSNEQFF. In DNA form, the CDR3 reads TGTGCCAGCAGTTATTCACAGGGGAGCAATGAGCAGTTCTTC.

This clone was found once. CDR3 nucleotide sequence: TGTGCCTGGAGCCAGACAGGGTCTGGAAACACCATATATTTT. Protein product: CAWSQTGSGNTIYF. J is TRBJ1-3 and V is TRBV30; 7 bases agree with TRBD1. Germline V CDR1 and CDR2: GTSNPN, SVGIG (reference sequence). The CDR3 has 14 residues. The V gene end was trimmed by 3 bases and the J gene end by 1 base; junction bases not matched to a gene: 3.

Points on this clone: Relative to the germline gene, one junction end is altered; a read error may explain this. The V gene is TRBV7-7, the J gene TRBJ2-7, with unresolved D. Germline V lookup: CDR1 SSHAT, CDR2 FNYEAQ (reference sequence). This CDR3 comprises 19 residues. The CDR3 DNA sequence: TGTGCCAGCAGCTTAGGAACGTCCCGTCCCCGGAACTTGTCCTCCGAGCAGTACTTC. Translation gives CASSLGTSRPRNLSSEQYF.

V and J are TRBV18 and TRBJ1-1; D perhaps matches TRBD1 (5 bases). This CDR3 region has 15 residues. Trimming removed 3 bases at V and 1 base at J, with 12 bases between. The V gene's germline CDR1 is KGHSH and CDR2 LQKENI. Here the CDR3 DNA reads TGTGCCAGCTCACCGTATTTTCAGGGGAACACTGAAGCTTTCTTT. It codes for CASSPYFQGNTEAFF.

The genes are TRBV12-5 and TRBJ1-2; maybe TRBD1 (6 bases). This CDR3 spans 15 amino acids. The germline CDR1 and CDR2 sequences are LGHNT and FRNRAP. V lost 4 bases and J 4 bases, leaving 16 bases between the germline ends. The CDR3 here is CASGWTRGSGYGYTF. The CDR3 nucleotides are TGTGCTAGTGGTTGGACGAGGGGGTCCGGCTATGGCTACACCTTC.

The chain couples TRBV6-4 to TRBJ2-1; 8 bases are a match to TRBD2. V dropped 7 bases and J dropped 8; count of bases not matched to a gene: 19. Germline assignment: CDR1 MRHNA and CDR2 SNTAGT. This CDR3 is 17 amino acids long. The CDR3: CASTSEAAGVFRHEQFF. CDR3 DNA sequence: TGTGCCAGCACCTCAGAGGCAGCGGGAGTATTTCGGCATGAGCAGTTCTTC.

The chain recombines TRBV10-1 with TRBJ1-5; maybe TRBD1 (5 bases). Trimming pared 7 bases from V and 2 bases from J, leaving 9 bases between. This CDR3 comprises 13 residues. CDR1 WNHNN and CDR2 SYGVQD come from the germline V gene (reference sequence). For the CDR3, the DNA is TGCGCCAGCACGGGGGGTGGCAATCAGCCCCAGCATTTT. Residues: CASTGGGNQPQHF.

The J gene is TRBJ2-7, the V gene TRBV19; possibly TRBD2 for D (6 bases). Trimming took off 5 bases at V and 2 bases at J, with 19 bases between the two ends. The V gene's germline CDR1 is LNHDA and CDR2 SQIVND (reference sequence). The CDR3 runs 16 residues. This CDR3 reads CASSDPAGGMPYEQYF. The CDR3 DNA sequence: TGTGCCAGTAGTGATCCCGCAGGAGGGATGCCCTACGAGCAGTACTTC.

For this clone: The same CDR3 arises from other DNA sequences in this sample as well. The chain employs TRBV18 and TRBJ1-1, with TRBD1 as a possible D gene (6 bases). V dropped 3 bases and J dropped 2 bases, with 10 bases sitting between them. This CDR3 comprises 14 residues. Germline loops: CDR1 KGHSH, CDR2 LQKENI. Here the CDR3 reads CASSPQQGNTEAFF. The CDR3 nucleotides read TGTGCCAGCTCACCCCAACAGGGTAACACTGAAGCTTTCTTT.

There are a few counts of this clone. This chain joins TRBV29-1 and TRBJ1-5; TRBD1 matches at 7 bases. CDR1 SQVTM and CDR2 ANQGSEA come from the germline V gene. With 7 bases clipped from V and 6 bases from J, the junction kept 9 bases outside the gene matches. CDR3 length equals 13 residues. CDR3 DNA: TGCAGCGCTGTGGACAGGTTGGGTCAGCCCCAGCATTTT. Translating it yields CSAVDRLGQPQHF.

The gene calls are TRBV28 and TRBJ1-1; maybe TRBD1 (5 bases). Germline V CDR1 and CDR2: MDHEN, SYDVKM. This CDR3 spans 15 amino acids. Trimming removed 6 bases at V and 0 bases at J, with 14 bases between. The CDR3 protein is CASRMQGTMNTEAFF. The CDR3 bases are TGTGCCAGCAGGATGCAGGGAACCATGAACACTGAAGCTTTCTTT.

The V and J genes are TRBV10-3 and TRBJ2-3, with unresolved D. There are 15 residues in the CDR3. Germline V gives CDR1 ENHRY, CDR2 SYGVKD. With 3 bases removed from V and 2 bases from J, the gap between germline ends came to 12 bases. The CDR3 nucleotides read TGTGCCATCAGTGAACCTTTGGCCGCCACAGATACGCAGTATTTT. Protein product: CAISEPLAATDTQYF.

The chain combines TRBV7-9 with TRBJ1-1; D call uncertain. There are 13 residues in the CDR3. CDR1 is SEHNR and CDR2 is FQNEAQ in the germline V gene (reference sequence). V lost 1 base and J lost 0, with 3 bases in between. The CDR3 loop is CASSLEVNTEAFF. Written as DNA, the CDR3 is TGTGCCAGCAGCTTAGAGGTGAACACTGAAGCTTTCTTT. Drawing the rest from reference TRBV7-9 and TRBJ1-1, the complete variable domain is DTGVSQNPRHKITKRGQNVTFRCDPISEHNRLYWYRQTLGQGPEFLTYFQNEAQLEKSRLLSDRFSAERPKGSFSTLEIQRTEQGDSAMYLCASSLEVNTEAFFGQGTRLTVV.

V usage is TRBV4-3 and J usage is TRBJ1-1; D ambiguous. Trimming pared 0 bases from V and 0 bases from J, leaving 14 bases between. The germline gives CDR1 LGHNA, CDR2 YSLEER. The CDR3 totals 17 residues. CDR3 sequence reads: CASSQDMVVLMNTEAFF. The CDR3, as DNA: TGCGCCAGCAGCCAAGATATGGTAGTCCTTATGAACACTGAAGCTTTCTTT.

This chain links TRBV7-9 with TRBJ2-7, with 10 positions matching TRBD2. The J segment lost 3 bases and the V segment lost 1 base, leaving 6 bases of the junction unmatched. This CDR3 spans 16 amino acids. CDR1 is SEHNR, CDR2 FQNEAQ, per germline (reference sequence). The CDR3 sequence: CASSLGPSGRFYEQYF. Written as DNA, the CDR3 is TGTGCCAGCAGCTTAGGCCCTAGCGGGAGATTCTACGAGCAGTACTTC.

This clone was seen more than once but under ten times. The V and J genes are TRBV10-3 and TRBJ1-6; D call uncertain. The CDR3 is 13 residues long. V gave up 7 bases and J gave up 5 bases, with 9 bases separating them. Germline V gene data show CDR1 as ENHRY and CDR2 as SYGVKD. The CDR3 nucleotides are TGTGCCATCAACCAGGTGGATAATTCACCCCTCCACTTT. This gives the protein CAINQVDNSPLHF.